This entry lists 13 T cell receptor beta chains sequenced from one sample in a study of T cell responses to AZD1222 COVID-19 vaccine (dated by TCRdb to about 2021). To prepare the library, the immunoSEQ multiplex PCR assay was applied. The table was pulled from immuneACCESS by TCRdb, which kept in-frame rearrangements only. Such tables lose some clones; where checked, under half of the loss comes from unresolved V genes, and the rest has no known cause. The sample yields 100,000 to 150,000 clones; approximately 90% were counted once. The ten largest clones add up to 6.9% of the sample. This sample's time point label indicates: baseline before first vaccination. The material was peripheral blood, obtained on day 0 of AZD1222 vaccination. These receptors were obtained from an adult in good health.

This chain connects TRBV29-1 to TRBJ1-2; D possibly corresponds to TRBD1 (5 bases). The CDR3 is 12 residues long. The V end was cut by 8 bases, the J end by 3 bases, with 13 bases between. Looked up from germline, CDR1 is SQVTM and CDR2 is ANQGSEA. CDR3 protein: CSTTTDDYGYTF. Here the CDR3 DNA reads TGCAGCACCACGACAGACGACTATGGCTACACCTTC. The entire variable domain, with the rest obtained from reference TRBV29-1 and TRBJ1-2, is as follows: SAVISQKPSRDICQRGTSLTIQCQVDSQVTMMFWYRQQPGQSLTLIATANQGSEATYESGFVIDKFPISRPNLTFSTLTVSNMSPEDSSIYLCSTTTDDYGYTFGSGTRLTVV.

The chain couples TRBV11-2 to TRBJ2-2; TRBD1 agrees at 7 bases. CDR1 is SGHAT and CDR2 is FQNNGV in the germline V gene. The ends lost 6 bases at V and 0 bases at J; junction bases unmatched: 13. This CDR3 has 18 amino acids. The CDR3 DNA reads as TGTGCCAGCAGTCCTACTCCGGGACAGACGCCGAACACCGGGGAGCTGTTTTTT. Encoded protein: CASSPTPGQTPNTGELFF.

The chain links TRBV7-8 to TRBJ2-7; tentatively, D is TRBD1 (6 bases). The V and J ends lost 1 base and 7 bases respectively, with 8 bases between them. This CDR3 region has 12 residues. Germline CDR1 reads SGHVS; CDR2 reads FQNEAQ. CDR3 nucleotides: TGTGCCAGCAGCTTAGACAGGGAAGAGCAGTACTTC. It translates to CASSLDREEQYF.

The V and J genes are TRBV4-3 and TRBJ2-2; a weak D match, TRBD2 (6 bases). This CDR3 is built from 15 residues. Germline V gene lookup returns CDR1 LGHNA and CDR2 YSLEER. The V end was cut by 0 bases, the J end by 6 bases, with 11 bases between. In DNA form, the CDR3 reads TGCGCCAGCAGCCAAGAAGAGCGGGCGGCCGGGGAGCTGTTTTTT. It yields the protein CASSQEERAAGELFF.

The V and J genes are TRBV10-3 and TRBJ2-2; D is unclear. CDR1 and CDR2 from the germline V gene are ENHRY and SYGVKD. The CDR3 runs 12 residues. V lost 1 base and J 6 bases, leaving 3 bases between the germline ends. CDR3 protein: CAISEFPGELFF. As DNA, the CDR3 is TGTGCCATCAGTGAGTTCCCCGGGGAGCTGTTTTTT.

The chain employs TRBV4-3 and TRBJ1-3, with 8 bases identical to TRBD1. V shed 1 base, J shed 0 bases, and the junction held 5 bases outside the gene matches. The CDR3 sequence is 17 residues long. The germline V gene has CDR1 LGHNA and CDR2 YSLEER. The CDR3 nucleotides read TGCGCCAGCAGCCAAGTCTGGACAGGGACCTCTGGAAACACCATATATTTT. Protein sequence: CASSQVWTGTSGNTIYF.

V is TRBV4-1 and J is TRBJ1-5; 8 bases agree with TRBD1. This CDR3 has 15 amino acids. CDR1 and CDR2 (germline): MGHRA, YSYEKL. J was trimmed by 3 bases and V by 4 bases; bases with no gene match: 5. DNA for the CDR3: TGCGCCAGCAGCCCAGGGACAGGCAACAATCAGCCCCAGCATTTT. Encoded protein: CASSPGTGNNQPQHF.

V usage is TRBV6-5 and J usage is TRBJ2-1; the D gene is possibly TRBD1 (6 bases). Germline V gives CDR1 MNHEY, CDR2 SVGAGI. The V gene lost 2 bases and the J gene lost 6 bases, with 11 bases spanning the gap. This CDR3 region has 14 residues. In DNA form, the CDR3 reads TGTGCCAGCAGTTACCCGACAGGATCCAATGAGCAGTTCTTC. Residues: CASSYPTGSNEQFF.

The chain combines TRBV19 with TRBJ2-3, with 9 positions matching TRBD2. V gave up 4 bases and J gave up 1 base; unmatched junction bases: 3. CDR1 LNHDA and CDR2 SQIVND come from the germline V gene (reference sequence). The CDR3 extends over 15 amino acids. This chain's CDR3 is CASSTPSGGTDTQYF. CDR3 bases: TGTGCCAGTAGTACCCCTAGCGGGGGCACAGATACGCAGTATTTT.

J is TRBJ2-2 and V is TRBV5-6, with TRBD1 matching 7 bases. After removal of 0 bases from V and 5 bases from J, the junction contained 7 bases not matched to a gene. Germline-derived CDR1 and CDR2 are SGHDT and YYEEEE. This CDR3 has 16 residues. CDR3 residues: CASSLVGRGRTGELFF. As DNA, the CDR3 is TGTGCCAGCAGCTTGGTTGGTAGGGGGCGTACCGGGGAGCTGTTTTTT.

The gene calls are TRBV11-2 and TRBJ2-1; 10 nucleotides line up with TRBD2. Per germline, CDR1 SGHAT and CDR2 FQNNGV. The length of the CDR3 is 15 residues. Trimming took 4 bases from V and 8 from J; bases not matched to a gene: 8. The CDR3 spells CASSWDQRGGDEQFF. The CDR3 coding sequence is TGTGCCAGCAGCTGGGACCAGCGGGGGGGTGATGAGCAGTTCTTC.

The chain links TRBV20-1 to TRBJ1-2, with 9 bases fitting TRBD1. The J segment lost 6 bases and the V segment lost 3 bases, leaving 8 bases of the junction unmatched. The CDR3 is 14 amino acids. Looked up from germline, CDR1 is DFQATT and CDR2 is SNEGSKA (reference sequence). The CDR3 DNA reads TGCAGTGCTAGTTCCGGGACAGGGAGCGATGGCTACACCTTC. It encodes CSASSGTGSDGYTF.

The chain is built from TRBV10-1 and TRBJ2-7; D ambiguous. The germline CDR1 and CDR2 sequences are WNHNN and SYGVQD (reference sequence). This CDR3 is 12 amino acids long. V lost 3 bases and J lost 4, with 7 bases in between. The CDR3 sequence: CASSEGNYEQYF. The CDR3 nucleotides read TGCGCCAGCAGTGAAGGGAATTACGAGCAGTACTTC.